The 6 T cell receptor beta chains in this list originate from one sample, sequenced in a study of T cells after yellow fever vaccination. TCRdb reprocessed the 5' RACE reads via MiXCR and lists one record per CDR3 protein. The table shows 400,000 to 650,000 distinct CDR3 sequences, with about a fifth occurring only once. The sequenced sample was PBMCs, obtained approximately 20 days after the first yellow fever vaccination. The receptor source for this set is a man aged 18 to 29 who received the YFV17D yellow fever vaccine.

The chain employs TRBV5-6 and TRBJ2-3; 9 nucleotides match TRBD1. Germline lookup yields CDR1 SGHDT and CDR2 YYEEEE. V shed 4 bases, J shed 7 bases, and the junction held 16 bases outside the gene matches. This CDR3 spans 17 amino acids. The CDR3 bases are TGTGCCAGCAGCCAAATCATACCGGGACAGGGAGTACATACGCAGTATTTT. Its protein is CASSQIIPGQGVHTQYF.

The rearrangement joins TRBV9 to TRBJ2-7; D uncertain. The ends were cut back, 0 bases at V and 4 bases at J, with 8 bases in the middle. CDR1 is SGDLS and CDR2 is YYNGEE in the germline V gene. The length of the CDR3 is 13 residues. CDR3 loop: CASSVAGPYEQYV. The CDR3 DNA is TGTGCCAGCAGCGTAGCGGGCCCTTACGAGCAGTACGTC.

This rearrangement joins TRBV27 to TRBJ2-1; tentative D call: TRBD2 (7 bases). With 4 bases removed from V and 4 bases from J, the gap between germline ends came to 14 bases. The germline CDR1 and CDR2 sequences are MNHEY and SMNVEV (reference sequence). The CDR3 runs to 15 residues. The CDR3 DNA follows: TGTGCCAGCAGTTGGGGGGGGGGCTCGTACAATGAGCAGTTCTTC. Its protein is CASSWGGGSYNEQFF.

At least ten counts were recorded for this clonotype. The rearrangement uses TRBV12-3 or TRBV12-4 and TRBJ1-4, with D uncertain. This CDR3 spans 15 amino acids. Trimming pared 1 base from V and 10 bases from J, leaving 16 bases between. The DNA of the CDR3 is TGTGCCAGCAGTTTAGGAGGAGGTTTGGGTGGAAAACTGTTTTTT. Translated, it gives CASSLGGGLGGKLFF.

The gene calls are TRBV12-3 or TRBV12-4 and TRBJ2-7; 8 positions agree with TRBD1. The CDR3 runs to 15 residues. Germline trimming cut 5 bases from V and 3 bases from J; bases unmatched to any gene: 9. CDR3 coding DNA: TGTGCCAGCAGTAGGACAGGGCGGGTGAGCTACGAGCAGTACTTC. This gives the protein CASSRTGRVSYEQYF.

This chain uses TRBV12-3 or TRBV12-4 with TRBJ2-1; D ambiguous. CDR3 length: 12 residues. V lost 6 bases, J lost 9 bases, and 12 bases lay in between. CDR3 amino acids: CASSRPPAEQFF. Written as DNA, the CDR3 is TGTGCCAGCAGCCGACCCCCGGCTGAGCAGTTCTTC.